These 25 T cell receptor beta chains came from one sample sequenced in a study of cytomegalovirus exposure and HLA in healthy donors. PCR amplification relied on 60 Vbeta primers (plus 13 Jbeta primers). The assay was immunoSEQ multiplex PCR, and TCRdb's table has in-frame clones only and misses some. The sample contains some 150,000 clones, about 65% of which appear only once. The sample was PBMCs. The receptors come from a woman aged 25 to 45 in good health and CMV-seronegative.

This clone was seen only a few times. J is TRBJ1-2 and V is TRBV6-4, with TRBD1 matching over 8 bases. V lost 0 bases to trimming and J lost 2 bases; unmatched junction nucleotides: 8. This CDR3 region has 17 residues. Germline V gene lookup returns CDR1 MRHNA and CDR2 SNTAGT. CDR3 sequence (DNA): TGTGCCAGCAGTGACTCGAGACAGGGGAGTACCAACTATGGCTACACCTTC. Its protein product is CASSDSRQGSTNYGYTF.

J is TRBJ1-5 and V is TRBV9, with 11 bases lining up with TRBD1. Trimming cost V 3 bases and J 6 bases; bases outside gene matches: 2. The CDR3 runs to 14 residues. CDR1 is SGDLS, CDR2 YYNGEE, per germline. CDR3 in amino acids: CASSDGTGGQPQHF. The CDR3 nucleotides are TGTGCCAGCAGCGACGGGACAGGGGGTCAGCCCCAGCATTTT.

The chain combines TRBV2 with TRBJ2-2; no reliable D call. There are 13 residues in the CDR3. The ends were cut back, 2 bases at V and 5 bases at J, with 6 bases in the middle. CDR1 and CDR2 from the germline V gene are SNHLY and FYNNEI. The CDR3 loop is CASSEKRTGELFF. CDR3 DNA sequence: TGTGCCAGCAGTGAAAAGAGGACCGGGGAGCTGTTTTTT.

Concerning this clone: At one end, the junction sequence differs from germline, possibly due to a read error. This chain joins TRBV7-9 and TRBJ2-1, with D perhaps TRBD2 (6 bases). Germline values: CDR1 SEHNR, CDR2 FQNEAQ (reference sequence). CDR3 length: 12 amino acids. The CDR3 DNA sequence: TGTTCCAGCAGCGTTGGAGGGAATGAGCAGTTCTTC. As protein: CSSSVGGNEQFF.

J is TRBJ2-7 and V is TRBV10-3; no clear D. Trimming took off 3 bases at V and 4 bases at J, with 4 bases between the two ends. CDR1 and CDR2 from the germline V gene are ENHRY and SYGVKD. This CDR3 is 11 amino acids long. The CDR3 coding sequence is TGTGCCATCAGTGACACTTACGAGCAGTACTTC. As protein: CAISDTYEQYF.

This chain joins TRBV27 and TRBJ2-1, with 7 nucleotides matching TRBD2. J lost 0 bases, V lost 6 bases, and 5 bases had no gene match. The CDR3 extends over 15 amino acids. The germline gives CDR1 MNHEY, CDR2 SMNVEV (reference sequence). CDR3 residues: CASRAGASSYNEQFF. CDR3 sequence (DNA): TGTGCCAGCAGGGCGGGAGCCAGCTCCTACAATGAGCAGTTCTTC.

The chain couples TRBV30 to TRBJ1-5; maybe TRBD1 (6 bases). The length of the CDR3 is 13 residues. CDR1 is GTSNPN and CDR2 is SVGIG in the germline V gene (reference sequence). Trimming left V 2 bases short and J 5 bases short, with 10 bases between. The DNA of the CDR3 is TGTGCCTGGAGTTTAGGGGGAGATCAGCCCCAGCATTTT. Translation gives CAWSLGGDQPQHF.

This clone was found a few times. V and J are TRBV29-1 and TRBJ2-7; 7 bases agree with TRBD1. The germline V gene has CDR1 SQVTM and CDR2 ANQGSEA. V was pared by 5 bases and J by 4 bases, with 5 bases of the junction left unmatched. The CDR3 is 12 amino acids. For the CDR3, the DNA is TGCAGCGTTCAAAGGGGGCAGTACGAGCAGTACTTC. Protein: CSVQRGQYEQYF.

This sequence joins TRBV11-2 and TRBJ1-3; weak D call: TRBD1 (6 bases). Trimming left V 5 bases short and J 9 bases short, with 8 bases between. This CDR3 is built from 11 residues. Germline V CDR1 and CDR2: SGHAT, FQNNGV. The CDR3 DNA is TGTGCCAGCAGCACAGGGCCCACCATATATTTT. Its translation: CASSTGPTIYF.

The CDR3 reads CASSLVGGRLAGELFF. For the CDR3, the DNA is TGTGCCAGCAGCTTAGTGGGGGGGCGACTAGCCGGGGAGCTGTTTTTT. This rearrangement joins TRBV7-2 to TRBJ2-2; D might be TRBD2 (7 bases). The germline V and J ends were trimmed by 1 base and 6 bases, with 15 bases remaining between them. Germline V gene sequence: CDR1 SGHTA, CDR2 FQGNSA. The CDR3 is 16 residues long.

This chain joins TRBV28 and TRBJ2-1; no firm D call. V lost 5 bases to trimming and J lost 6 bases, with 17 bases between them. Germline V lookup: CDR1 MDHEN, CDR2 SYDVKM. This CDR3 spans 15 amino acids. This chain's CDR3 is CASSTDINFANEQFF. The CDR3, as DNA: TGTGCCAGCAGTACAGACATTAACTTCGCCAATGAGCAGTTCTTC. The complete variable domain, with remaining parts taken from reference TRBV28 and TRBJ2-1, reads DVKVTQSSRYLVKRTGEKVFLECVQDMDHENMFWYRQDPGLGLRLIYFSYDVKMKEKGDIPEGYSVSREKKERFSLILESASTNQTSMYLCASSTDINFANEQFFGPGTRLTVL.

This chain joins TRBV5-1 and TRBJ2-5; 9 nucleotides match TRBD2. CDR1 SGHRS and CDR2 YFSETQ come from the germline V gene. This CDR3 comprises 16 residues. Trimming removed 0 bases from V and 4 bases from J; junction bases left unmatched: 7. The CDR3 loop reads CASSLGLAGSPETQYF. For the CDR3, the DNA is TGCGCCAGCAGCTTGGGGCTAGCGGGATCCCCAGAGACCCAGTACTTC.

This sequence joins TRBV19 and TRBJ1-2; D gene unclear. The germline CDR1 and CDR2 sequences are LNHDA and SQIVND (reference sequence). The CDR3 has 13 amino acids. Trimming shortened V by 5 bases and J by 7 bases, and 14 bases separated the two germline ends. CDR3 protein: CASSSHTPSGYTF. As DNA, the CDR3 is TGTGCCAGTAGTTCCCACACGCCTTCTGGCTACACCTTC.

The chain is built from TRBV28 and TRBJ2-1; 11 nucleotides match TRBD2. Losses at the gene ends were 2 bases for V and 6 bases for J; bases not matched to a gene: 3. This CDR3 is built from 15 residues. Germline-derived CDR1 and CDR2 are MDHEN and SYDVKM. The CDR3 coding sequence is TGTGCCAGCAGTTTACGACTAGCGGGGATCAATGAGCAGTTCTTC. It specifies CASSLRLAGINEQFF. Filled out from reference TRBV28 and TRBJ2-1, the complete variable domain reads DVKVTQSSRYLVKRTGEKVFLECVQDMDHENMFWYRQDPGLGLRLIYFSYDVKMKEKGDIPEGYSVSREKKERFSLILESASTNQTSMYLCASSLRLAGINEQFFGPGTRLTVL.

This CDR3 reads CASSSTSGGKGIQYF. For the CDR3, the DNA is TGTGCCAGCAGCTCGACTAGCGGGGGCAAGGGCATTCAGTACTTC. V gene TRBV7-2 combines with J gene TRBJ2-4; 12 bases map to TRBD2. Germline loops: CDR1 SGHTA, CDR2 FQGNSA. The length of the CDR3 is 15 residues. Trimming took 4 bases from V and 9 from J; bases not matched to a gene: 7.

The chain has TRBV5-1 and TRBJ1-1; possibly TRBD1 for D (5 bases). The V end lost 4 bases, the J end lost 8 bases, and 21 bases lay between the germline ends. The CDR3 length is 15 residues. From germline, CDR1 is SGHRS and CDR2 YFSETQ. CDR3 sequence: CASSREDQGSAEAFF. CDR3 in DNA: TGCGCCAGCAGCAGGGAAGACCAGGGTTCCGCGGAAGCTTTCTTT.

The rearrangement links TRBV7-3 to TRBJ2-3; a weak D match, TRBD1 (6 bases). The CDR3 is 13 amino acids. Germline values: CDR1 SGHTA, CDR2 FQGTGA. V was cut by 5 bases and J by 4 bases, with 10 bases left in between. CDR3 DNA: TGTGCCAGCAGCAACCCAGGGGCAGATACGCAGTATTTT. This encodes CASSNPGADTQYF. The whole variable domain, filled in from reference TRBV7-3 and TRBJ2-3, reads GAGVSQTPSNKVTEKGKYVELRCDPISGHTALYWYRQSLGQGPEFLIYFQGTGAADDSGLPNDRFFAVRPEGSVSTLKIQRTERGDSAVYLCASSNPGADTQYFGPGTRLTVL.

This chain joins TRBV7-6 and TRBJ2-7; 8 bases fit TRBD2. CDR1 is SGHVS, CDR2 FNYEAQ, per germline. The trim removed 5 bases at V and 5 bases at J, leaving 8 bases unmatched. CDR3 size: 14 residues. In DNA, the CDR3 is TGTGCCAGCAGCCTTGTAAGCGGGAGTGACGAGCAGTACTTC. The encoded protein is CASSLVSGSDEQYF.

This chain uses TRBV9 with TRBJ1-6; 8 bases line up with TRBD1. There are 13 residues in the CDR3. The germline CDR1 and CDR2 sequences are SGDLS and YYNGEE. The junction had 3 bases not matched to a gene; V was cut back by 5 bases and J by 8 bases. As DNA, the CDR3 is TGTGCCAGCAGTCAGGACAGGGATTCACCCCTCCACTTT. It codes for CASSQDRDSPLHF. The full variable domain, with the rest looked up from reference TRBV9 and TRBJ1-6, is DSGVTQTPKHLITATGQRVTLRCSPRSGDLSVYWYQQSLDQGLQFLIQYYNGEERAKGNILERFSAQQFPDLHSELNLSSLELGDSALYFCASSQDRDSPLHFGNGTRLTVT.

This clone was seen only a few times. V gene TRBV28 combines with J gene TRBJ2-3; tentatively, D is TRBD2 (5 bases). The CDR3 is 12 residues long. The germline V gene has CDR1 MDHEN and CDR2 SYDVKM. Trimming cost V 5 bases and J 5 bases, with 8 bases left between them. CDR3 nucleotides: TGTGCCAGCAGTCAAGCGGAAGATACGCAGTATTTT. It translates to CASSQAEDTQYF.

The chain has TRBV30 and TRBJ2-2, with 7 bases matching TRBD2. The V segment lost 3 bases and the J segment 0 bases; nucleotides outside the gene matches: 7. Germline lookup yields CDR1 GTSNPN and CDR2 SVGIG (reference sequence). CDR3 size: 16 residues. The CDR3 sequence: CAWSLIAGSNTGELFF. Here the CDR3 DNA reads TGTGCCTGGAGCTTGATAGCGGGCTCGAACACCGGGGAGCTGTTTTTT.

This chain uses TRBV19 with TRBJ1-6; D is possibly TRBD1 (5 bases). Germline V gene lookup returns CDR1 LNHDA and CDR2 SQIVND (reference sequence). This CDR3 is 15 amino acids long. Trimming left V 1 base short and J 5 bases short, with 9 bases between. CDR3: CASSIAGVNNSPLHF. The CDR3 DNA sequence: TGTGCCAGTAGTATAGCGGGGGTAAATAATTCACCCCTCCACTTT.

This clone has a single count. This sequence joins TRBV7-2 and TRBJ2-5, with 7 nucleotides matching TRBD2. The CDR3 extends over 13 amino acids. Germline V CDR1 and CDR2: SGHTA, FQGNSA. Trimming cost V 3 bases and J 7 bases; bases outside gene matches: 5. Written as DNA, the CDR3 is TGTGCCAGCAGCTTCAGTTCGGGAGGGACCCAGTACTTC. Amino acid sequence: CASSFSSGGTQYF.

J is TRBJ2-5 and V is TRBV7-2; 15 nucleotides match TRBD2. Germline assignment: CDR1 SGHTA and CDR2 FQGNSA. J was trimmed by 2 bases and V by 3 bases; bases with no gene match: 1. The CDR3 loop spans 16 amino acids. The CDR3: CASSLGLAGGQETQYF. Written as DNA, the CDR3 is TGTGCCAGCAGCTTGGGACTAGCGGGGGGTCAAGAGACCCAGTACTTC. The whole variable domain, remainder taken from reference TRBV7-2 and TRBJ2-5, is GAGVSQSPSNKVTEKGKDVELRCDPISGHTALYWYRQSLGQGLEFLIYFQGNSAPDKSGLPSDRFSAERTGGSVSTLTIQRTQQEDSAVYLCASSLGLAGGQETQYFGPGTRLLVL.

The chain joins TRBV2 to TRBJ2-3; TRBD1 matches 9 bases. After removal of 2 bases from V and 0 bases from J, the junction contained 6 bases not matched to a gene. This CDR3 contains 17 residues. Germline CDR1 and CDR2: SNHLY and FYNNEI. CDR3 DNA: TGTGCCAGCAGTGAACTGAGGGGACAGGGAAGCACAGATACGCAGTATTTT. As protein: CASSELRGQGSTDTQYF.